The T cell receptor (beta chain) described here comes from a study of blood T cell repertoires in COVID-19. Study-wide background: T cells, B-cell-depleted T cells, or PBMCs provided the cDNA or gDNA that served as material.

The CDR3 extends over 15 amino acids. Germline CDR1 is SEHNR and CDR2 is FQNEAQ (reference sequence). The J segment lost 5 bases and the V segment lost 5 bases, leaving 8 bases of the junction unmatched. Authors' analysis steps: Estimation of nucleated cell counts relied on the amplification of reference gene primers. Measured with immunoSEQ multiplex PCR; TCRdb has only the in-frame clones, and not every one. Clone size and the V and J calls come from that table; the DNA yielded D and trimming. The data show roughly 250,000 clones, with approximately 87% seen just once and 10% to 15% held by the top ten. Patients of the Seattle cohort, enrolled during active infection, were followed longitudinally.

Material: peripheral blood. The rearrangement uses TRBV7-9 and TRBJ2-5, with 10 positions matching TRBD2. This clonotype was obtained from a woman in her 30s with COVID-19, enrolled during active disease. CDR3 residues: CASSTGGAGGETQYF. The CDR3 DNA follows: TGTGCCAGCAGCACCGGTGGAGCGGGAGGGGAGACCCAGTACTTC. The full variable domain, rest sourced from reference TRBV7-9 and TRBJ2-5, is DTGVSQNPRHKITKRGQNVTFRCDPISEHNRLYWYRQTLGQGPEFLTYFQNEAQLEKSRLLSDRFSAERPKGSFSTLEIQRTEQGDSAMYLCASSTGGAGGETQYFGPGTRLLVL.